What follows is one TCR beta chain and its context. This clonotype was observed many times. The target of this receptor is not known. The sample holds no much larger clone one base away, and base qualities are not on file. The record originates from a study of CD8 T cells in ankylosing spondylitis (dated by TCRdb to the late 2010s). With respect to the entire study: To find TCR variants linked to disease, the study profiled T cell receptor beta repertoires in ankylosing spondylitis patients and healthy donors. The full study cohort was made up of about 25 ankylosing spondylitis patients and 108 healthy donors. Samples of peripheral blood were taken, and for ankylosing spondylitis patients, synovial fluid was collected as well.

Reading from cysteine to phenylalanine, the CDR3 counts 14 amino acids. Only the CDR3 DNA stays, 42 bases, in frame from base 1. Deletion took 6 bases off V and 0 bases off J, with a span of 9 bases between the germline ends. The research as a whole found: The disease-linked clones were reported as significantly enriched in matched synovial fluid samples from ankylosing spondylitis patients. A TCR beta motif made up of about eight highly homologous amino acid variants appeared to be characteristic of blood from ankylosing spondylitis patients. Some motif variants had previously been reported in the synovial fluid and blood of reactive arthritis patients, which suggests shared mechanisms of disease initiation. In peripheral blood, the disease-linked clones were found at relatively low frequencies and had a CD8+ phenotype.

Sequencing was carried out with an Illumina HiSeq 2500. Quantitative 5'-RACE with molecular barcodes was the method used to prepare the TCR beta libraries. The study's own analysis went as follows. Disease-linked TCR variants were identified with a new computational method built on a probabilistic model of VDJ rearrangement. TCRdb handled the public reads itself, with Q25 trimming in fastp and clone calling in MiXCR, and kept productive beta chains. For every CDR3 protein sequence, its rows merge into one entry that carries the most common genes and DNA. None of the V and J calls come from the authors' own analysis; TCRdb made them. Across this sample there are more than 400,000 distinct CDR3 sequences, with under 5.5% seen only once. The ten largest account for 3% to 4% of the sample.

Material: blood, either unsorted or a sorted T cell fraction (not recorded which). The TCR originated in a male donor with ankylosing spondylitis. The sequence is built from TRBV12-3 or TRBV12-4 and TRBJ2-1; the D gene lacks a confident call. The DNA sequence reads TGTGCCAGCAGCGATCCGAGCTCCTACAATGAGCAGTTCTTC. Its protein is CASSDPSSYNEQFF.